The 10 T cell receptor beta chains given below trace back to one sample, sequenced in a study of blood T cell repertoires in COVID-19 (dated by TCRdb to 2018 to 2021). Library construction relied on the immunoSEQ multiplex PCR assay. The source is immuneACCESS, and TCRdb retained only in-frame sequences with V and J called. Part of the clones is not carried over; for the studies checked, unresolved V genes explain less than half of this, and the remainder is unexplained. This sample holds 200,000 to 300,000 clones; under 85% were observed only once. The ten largest account for roughly 2% of the sample. The sample was peripheral blood. All receptors derive from a man aged 25-45 years who had recovered from COVID-19.

This clone occurred a few times. The chain links TRBV7-8 to TRBJ1-2, with a possible D match to TRBD1 (5 bases). Trimming removed 4 bases at V and 7 bases at J, with 25 bases between. Germline assignment: CDR1 SGHVS and CDR2 FQNEAQ. This CDR3 region has 17 residues. The CDR3 sequence is CASSSRVEGKYGGGYTF. CDR3 coding DNA: TGTGCCAGCAGCTCACGAGTTGAGGGGAAGTACGGGGGTGGCTACACCTTC.

This chain links TRBV13 with TRBJ2-1; 13 nucleotides agree with TRBD2. The CDR3 spans 17 residues. J gave up 7 bases and V 0 bases, and 6 bases lay outside the gene matches. Per the germline V gene, CDR1 is PRHDT and CDR2 is FYEKMQ (reference sequence). The CDR3 sequence is CASSLGLAGGSGNEQFF. The CDR3 DNA sequence: TGTGCCAGCAGCTTAGGACTAGCGGGGGGGTCAGGTAATGAGCAGTTCTTC.

The V call is TRBV19, the J call TRBJ1-5; 7 nucleotides line up with TRBD1. Germline V gene lookup returns CDR1 LNHDA and CDR2 SQIVND (reference sequence). The CDR3 is 16 amino acids. After removal of 5 bases from V and 4 bases from J, the junction contained 11 bases not matched to a gene. CDR3 DNA sequence: TGTGCCAGTAGTGGGGACAGTCTTAGAGGGAATCAGCCCCAGCATTTT. Its protein product is CASSGDSLRGNQPQHF. The full variable domain, its missing parts supplied by reference TRBV19 and TRBJ1-5, is DGGITQSPKYLFRKEGQNVTLSCEQNLNHDAMYWYRQDPGQGLRLIYYSQIVNDFQKGDIAEGYSVSREKKESFPLTVTSAQKNPTAFYLCASSGDSLRGNQPQHFGDGTRLSIL.

The V and J genes are TRBV19 and TRBJ1-1; 8 positions match TRBD1. The CDR3 contains 13 residues. Germline V gene data show CDR1 as LNHDA and CDR2 as SQIVND (reference sequence). V lost 8 bases and J lost 8; bases outside the gene matches: 10. CDR3 sequence (DNA): TGTGCCAGTGACAGGGGCCTTTCGGGGGAAGCTTTCTTT. As protein: CASDRGLSGEAFF.

In its sample, this clone was seen a few times. The chain is built from TRBV19 and TRBJ2-5; D not certain. The germline V and J ends were trimmed by 4 bases and 2 bases, with 8 bases remaining between them. From germline, CDR1 is LNHDA and CDR2 SQIVND (reference sequence). There are 13 residues in the CDR3. CDR3: CASSRRKQETQYF. The DNA of the CDR3 is TGTGCCAGTAGTAGGCGGAAGCAAGAGACCCAGTACTTC.

CDR3 in amino acids: CASSIGLAGGETQYF. CDR3 coding DNA: TGTGCCAGTAGTATAGGACTAGCGGGGGGGGAGACCCAGTACTTC. V and J are TRBV19 and TRBJ2-5; 14 nucleotides match TRBD2. Trimming removed 1 base from V and 5 bases from J; junction bases left unmatched: 0. CDR1 is LNHDA and CDR2 is SQIVND in the germline V gene (reference sequence). The CDR3 is made up of 15 amino acids.

This chain joins TRBV5-4 and TRBJ1-2, with D possibly being TRBD1 (6 bases). CDR3 length: 12 amino acids. Germline V gene data show CDR1 as SGHNT and CDR2 as YYREEE (reference sequence). The germline V and J ends were trimmed by 4 bases and 8 bases, with 12 bases remaining between them. The DNA of the CDR3 is TGTGCCAGCAGCGCGCAGGGGTTCGGCTACACCTTC. This gives the protein CASSAQGFGYTF.

This rearrangement joins TRBV5-1 to TRBJ2-7, with D hard to call. Germline CDR1 reads SGHRS; CDR2 reads YFSETQ. Trimming stripped 4 bases from V and 1 base from J, with 21 bases between. CDR3 length equals 17 residues. The CDR3 sequence is CASSLTAGQVGSYEQYF. CDR3 sequence (DNA): TGCGCCAGCAGCCTAACGGCAGGCCAGGTCGGATCCTACGAGCAGTACTTC.

The chain uses TRBV4-2 and TRBJ2-1, with a weak D call TRBD2 (7 bases). CDR3 size: 16 residues. Trimming cost V 0 bases and J 10 bases, with 19 bases left between them. CDR1 and CDR2 from the germline V gene are LGHNA and YNFKEQ. The DNA for the CDR3 is TGTGCCAGCAGCCAAGACCTTGGGGGGGGCTTTTCGGAGCAGTTCTTC. Amino acids: CASSQDLGGGFSEQFF.

A word on this clone: Other DNA sequences within the sample encode an identical CDR3. The rearrangement links TRBV9 to TRBJ2-7, with 7 positions matching TRBD2. This CDR3 is built from 14 residues. In germline, CDR1 is SGDLS, CDR2 YYNGEE. The V segment lost 0 bases and the J segment 2 bases; nucleotides outside the gene matches: 2. CDR3 protein: CASSVGGGTYEQYF. CDR3 bases: TGTGCCAGCAGCGTAGGGGGAGGGACCTACGAGCAGTACTTC.